Presented here are 29 T cell receptor beta chains from one specimen sequenced in a study of Ad26.COV2.S vaccination and SARS-CoV-2 variants. As for treatment: roughly 20 received Ad26.COV2.S at low or high dose, single or two shots; 5 received placebo; per-sample allocation not given. Day 63 after the first vaccine or placebo injection was the time point for sampling. Profiled with immunoSEQ multiplex PCR; TCRdb holds only in-frame clones, not every one. Of about 430,000 clones in the sample, over 75% are singletons; the top ten hold 10% to 15%. The input for sequencing was peripheral blood, taken in a trial of Ad26.COV2.S vaccine versus placebo. These TCRs come from a person aged 18-60 years who received the Ad26.COV2.S COVID-19 vaccine or a placebo.

The chain carries TRBV5-1 and TRBJ2-7, with D possibly being TRBD1 or TRBD2 (5 bases each). The CDR3 covers 14 residues. Germline V gene sequence: CDR1 SGHRS, CDR2 YFSETQ. Trimming stripped 7 bases from V and 0 bases from J, with 14 bases between. The CDR3 DNA follows: TGCGCCAGCGGGACCACTACAAGCTCCTACGAGCAGTACTTC. Translated: CASGTTTSSYEQYF. Together with reference TRBV5-1 and TRBJ2-7, the CDR3 gives the full variable domain: KAGVTQTPRYLIKTRGQQVTLSCSPISGHRSVSWYQQTPGQGLQFLFEYFSETQRNKGNFPGRFSGRQFSNSRSEMNVSTLELGDSALYLCASGTTTSSYEQYFGPGTRLTVT.

J is TRBJ2-7 and V is TRBV4-2, with 7 bases identical to TRBD2. Germline V lookup: CDR1 LGHNA, CDR2 YNFKEQ. The V segment lost 0 bases and the J segment 2 bases; nucleotides outside the gene matches: 4. This CDR3 has 15 residues. In nucleotides, the CDR3 is TGTGCCAGCAGCCAAGAAGCGGGGAGAACCTACGAGCAGTACTTC. This sequence encodes CASSQEAGRTYEQYF.

A remark on this clone: Additional DNA sequences in this sample encode the identical CDR3. The chain has TRBV6-2 or TRBV6-3 and TRBJ2-1, with D unresolved. Germline V gene data show CDR1 as MNHEY and CDR2 as SVGEGT. This CDR3 is built from 11 residues. With 2 bases removed from V and 7 bases from J, the gap between germline ends came to 3 bases. Written as DNA, the CDR3 is TGTGCCAGCAGTTACCTTAATGAGCAGTTCTTC. Protein: CASSYLNEQFF.

V gene TRBV6-5 combines with J gene TRBJ2-7; 7 positions agree with TRBD1. CDR3 length equals 14 residues. Trimming cost V 0 bases and J 1 base; bases outside gene matches: 0. Germline CDR1 MNHEY, CDR2 SVGAGI. The CDR3 loop is CASSYSGQSYEQYF. The CDR3 nucleotides read TGTGCCAGCAGTTACTCGGGACAGTCCTACGAGCAGTACTTC.

This clone was recorded only once. The rearrangement joins TRBV28 to TRBJ2-4; D ambiguous. V lost 3 bases to trimming and J lost 1 base, with 4 bases between them. This CDR3 has 13 amino acids. Looked up from germline, CDR1 is MDHEN and CDR2 is SYDVKM. The chain's CDR3 is CASSFGAKNIQYF. The DNA for the CDR3 is TGTGCCAGCAGTTTTGGTGCCAAAAACATTCAGTACTTC. Drawing the rest from reference TRBV28 and TRBJ2-4, the complete variable domain is DVKVTQSSRYLVKRTGEKVFLECVQDMDHENMFWYRQDPGLGLRLIYFSYDVKMKEKGDIPEGYSVSREKKERFSLILESASTNQTSMYLCASSFGAKNIQYFGAGTRLSVL.

This chain connects TRBV7-3 to TRBJ2-2; 7 bases are shared with TRBD2. The germline V gene has CDR1 SGHTA and CDR2 FQGTGA. The CDR3 runs to 16 residues. Trimming took 5 bases from V and 0 from J; bases not matched to a gene: 6. The CDR3, as DNA: TGTGCCAGCAGCCCTGGAGGACTAGCGAACACCGGGGAGCTGTTTTTT. Translated, it gives CASSPGGLANTGELFF.

This clone is a singleton in its sample. The chain recombines TRBV28 with TRBJ2-7, with D tentatively TRBD1 (5 bases). Germline-derived CDR1 and CDR2 are MDHEN and SYDVKM. V lost 2 bases and J lost 2, with 19 bases in between. CDR3 length equals 17 residues. CDR3 coding DNA: TGTGCCAGCAGTTTAGTTGTTAAGACAGCGCCCACCTACGAGCAGTACTTC. Protein product: CASSLVVKTAPTYEQYF.

This rearrangement joins TRBV28 to TRBJ2-2, with 11 bases fitting TRBD2. With V trimmed by 5 bases and J by 7 bases, 15 bases remained unmatched. This CDR3 contains 18 residues. Looked up from germline, CDR1 is MDHEN and CDR2 is SYDVKM. CDR3 nucleotide sequence: TGTGCCAGCAGTCCCGGGGGGACTAGCGGTTTTAGAGGCGGGGAGCTGTTTTTT. Translation: CASSPGGTSGFRGGELFF.

The V and J genes are TRBV7-2 and TRBJ2-7; 7 positions agree with TRBD1. This CDR3 spans 16 amino acids. Losses at the gene ends were 1 base for V and 2 bases for J; bases not matched to a gene: 8. Germline V gene lookup returns CDR1 SGHTA and CDR2 FQGNSA. The CDR3 loop is CASSLVGEDRAYEQYF. CDR3 nucleotides: TGTGCCAGCAGCTTAGTGGGGGAAGACAGGGCCTACGAGCAGTACTTC.

J is TRBJ2-3 and V is TRBV5-4; 8 bases map to TRBD2. Trimming took 0 bases from V and 2 from J; bases not matched to a gene: 2. Looked up from germline, CDR1 is SGHNT and CDR2 is YYREEE (reference sequence). The CDR3 runs 15 residues. CDR3 residues: CASSLGGRTTDTQYF. The CDR3 nucleotides are TGTGCCAGCAGCTTGGGCGGGAGGACCACAGATACGCAGTATTTT.

As regards this clone: Other nucleotide sequences from this sample produce the same CDR3. This sequence joins TRBV19 and TRBJ2-1; D remains ambiguous. V was shortened by 3 bases and J by 6 bases, with 6 bases between the two germline ends. CDR1 is LNHDA, CDR2 SQIVND, per germline (reference sequence). The CDR3 is 12 amino acids. CDR3 DNA: TGTGCCAGTAGTATTTGGGGCAATGAGCAGTTCTTC. The encoded protein is CASSIWGNEQFF. Filled out from reference TRBV19 and TRBJ2-1, the complete variable domain reads DGGITQSPKYLFRKEGQNVTLSCEQNLNHDAMYWYRQDPGQGLRLIYYSQIVNDFQKGDIAEGYSVSREKKESFPLTVTSAQKNPTAFYLCASSIWGNEQFFGPGTRLTVL.

The V call is TRBV9, the J call TRBJ1-5; D remains ambiguous. CDR1 is SGDLS and CDR2 is YYNGEE in the germline V gene. Deletions cut 7 bases from V and 6 bases from J, with 17 bases between. CDR3 length: 14 residues. DNA of the CDR3: TGTGCCAGCGGTGCAGCCACATCAGGTCAGCCCCAGCATTTT. The encoded protein is CASGAATSGQPQHF.

This clone is a singleton in its sample. The chain's CDR3 is CASSFRQGSGNTIYF. The CDR3 DNA reads TGTGCCAGCAGCTTTCGACAGGGCTCTGGAAACACCATATATTTT. The V gene is TRBV13, the J gene TRBJ1-3, with TRBD1 matching 7 bases. Germline CDR1 and CDR2: PRHDT and FYEKMQ (reference sequence). The CDR3 has 15 residues. V shed 3 bases, J shed 0 bases, and the junction held 2 bases outside the gene matches.

This sequence joins TRBV20-1 and TRBJ1-2, with D maybe TRBD1 (6 bases). CDR3 length equals 12 residues. CDR1 DFQATT and CDR2 SNEGSKA come from the germline V gene (reference sequence). Between the trimmed V and J ends, which lost 3 bases and 5 bases, there was a span of 10 bases. The CDR3 protein is CSASATGYGYTF. In nucleotides, the CDR3 is TGCAGTGCTAGTGCGACAGGTTATGGCTACACCTTC.

The gene calls are TRBV5-6 and TRBJ1-1; D unclear. This CDR3 contains 12 residues. CDR1 is SGHDT, CDR2 YYEEEE, per germline. V shed 2 bases and J shed 1 base, with 3 bases lying between them. The CDR3 sequence is CASSFQNTEAFF. DNA of the CDR3: TGTGCCAGCAGCTTCCAGAACACTGAAGCTTTCTTT.

This chain links TRBV5-8 with TRBJ1-1, with unresolved D. Trimming removed 2 bases at V and 1 base at J, with 9 bases between. This CDR3 spans 14 amino acids. Germline V gene data show CDR1 as SGHTS and CDR2 as YDEGEE. The DNA for the CDR3 is TGTGCCAGCAGCTTTTGGTCAGCGAACACTGAAGCTTTCTTT. Its protein is CASSFWSANTEAFF.

The genes are TRBV7-6 and TRBJ2-6; 7 bases are shared with TRBD1. Germline CDR1 and CDR2: SGHVS and FNYEAQ. The CDR3 consists of 16 residues. The trim removed 5 bases at V and 1 base at J, leaving 5 bases unmatched. CDR3 DNA: TGTGCCAGCAGCCCTACGACAGGGTCTGGGGCCAACGTCCTGACTTTC. Protein product: CASSPTTGSGANVLTF.

The DNA of the CDR3 is TGCGCCAGCAGCCAAGGGAGGAGCAACAATGAGCAGTTCTTC. Encoded protein: CASSQGRSNNEQFF. The chain has TRBV4-1 and TRBJ2-1; possible D gene TRBD2, 5 bases. V was trimmed by 1 base and J by 5 bases, leaving 9 bases between them. This CDR3 has 14 residues. Germline V CDR1 and CDR2: MGHRA, YSYEKL.

Note on this clone: One end of the junction is discordant with germline, which a read error may explain. The chain uses TRBV28 and TRBJ1-2; D gene ambiguous. Germline V gives CDR1 MDHEN, CDR2 SYDVKM. The CDR3 covers 13 residues. The CDR3: CASRLGSLGGYTF. The CDR3 coding sequence is TGTGCCAGCCGTTTGGGCAGTTTAGGTGGCTACACCTTC.

CDR3 protein: CASSGYRGSIQYF. The DNA for the CDR3 is TGTGCCAGCAGTGGCTACAGGGGTTCGATTCAGTACTTC. The chain carries TRBV12-3 or TRBV12-4 and TRBJ2-4; 7 bases fit TRBD1. The V and J ends lost 5 bases and 10 bases, in that order; junction bases with no gene match: 8. CDR3 length: 13 residues.

This chain connects TRBV21-1 to TRBJ2-5; TRBD1 is the table's D call and was not checked against the DNA. TRBV21-1 is a pseudogene locus. The CDR3 is 16 residues long. For the CDR3, the DNA is TGTGCCAGCAGCAAAGACAGGGGCCCTTCCCAAGAGACCCAGTACTTC. Translated: CASSKDRGPSQETQYF.

This clone was recorded once. The rearrangement uses TRBV7-3 and TRBJ2-2; 9 bases align to TRBD1. CDR3 length: 14 amino acids. V dropped 4 bases and J dropped 8; count of bases not matched to a gene: 5. Germline lookup yields CDR1 SGHTA and CDR2 FQGTGA. CDR3 amino acids: CASSSTGGSGELFF. The CDR3, as DNA: TGTGCCAGCAGCTCCACAGGGGGCTCTGGGGAGCTGTTTTTT.

As to this clone: The same CDR3 is also encoded by other DNA sequences in this sample. The CDR3 region has the DNA TGTGCCAGCAGTTATTTGCAGGGGGCTTGGGAGACCCAGTACTTC. The encoded protein is CASSYLQGAWETQYF. This chain connects TRBV6-2 or TRBV6-3 to TRBJ2-5, with TRBD1 identical over 8 bases. After removal of 3 bases from V and 5 bases from J, the junction contained 8 bases not matched to a gene. The CDR3 consists of 15 residues. The germline V gene has CDR1 MNHEY and CDR2 SVGEGT.

The gene calls are TRBV27 and TRBJ1-4; no firm D call. This CDR3 spans 14 amino acids. Trimming removed 4 bases from V and 5 bases from J, with 11 bases in between. CDR1 MNHEY and CDR2 SMNVEV come from the germline V gene (reference sequence). DNA for the CDR3: TGTGCCAGCAGTTCCCGGCGAGGCAATGAAAAACTGTTTTTT. Its translation is CASSSRRGNEKLFF.

The gene calls are TRBV28 and TRBJ1-6, with D unclear. The germline V gene has CDR1 MDHEN and CDR2 SYDVKM. V gave up 7 bases and J gave up 4 bases, with 8 bases separating them. CDR3 size: 13 residues. The CDR3: CASIRSYNSPLHF. The CDR3 coding sequence is TGTGCCAGCATTAGGTCATATAATTCACCCCTCCACTTT.

The V and J genes are TRBV7-2 and TRBJ2-7; 11 nucleotides match TRBD1. CDR1 and CDR2 from the germline V gene are SGHTA and FQGNSA. J gave up 4 bases and V 3 bases, and 5 bases lay outside the gene matches. The CDR3 has 15 residues. This chain's CDR3 is CASSFGGTGGYEQYF. The DNA for the CDR3 is TGTGCCAGCAGCTTTGGGGGGACAGGGGGTTACGAGCAGTACTTC.

The chain is built from TRBV3-1 (or the pseudogene TRBV3-2) and TRBJ1-4; TRBD1 matches 7 bases. This CDR3 has 13 residues. Germline CDR1 is LGHDT and CDR2 is YNNKEL (reference sequence). J gave up 10 bases and V 4 bases, and 6 bases lay outside the gene matches. The CDR3 sequence is CASSRTGEVKLFF. The DNA for the CDR3 is TGTGCCAGCAGCCGGACAGGAGAGGTAAAACTGTTTTTT.

This sequence joins TRBV9 and TRBJ1-3; D unresolved. CDR1 is SGDLS and CDR2 is YYNGEE in the germline V gene. Between the trimmed V and J ends, which lost 2 bases and 1 base, there was a span of 13 bases. The CDR3 extends over 16 amino acids. The CDR3 loop reads CASSVEALGSGNTIYF. The CDR3, as DNA: TGTGCCAGCAGCGTCGAGGCTCTAGGGTCTGGAAACACCATATATTTT.

This rearrangement joins TRBV5-5 to TRBJ2-2; D perhaps matches TRBD2 (5 bases). V lost 0 bases, J lost 5 bases, and 11 bases lay in between. Germline assignment: CDR1 SGHKS and CDR2 YYEKEE (reference sequence). CDR3 length: 15 residues. The CDR3 protein is CASSLDPIATGELFF. The CDR3 DNA sequence: TGTGCCAGCAGCTTGGATCCTATAGCGACCGGGGAGCTGTTTTTT.